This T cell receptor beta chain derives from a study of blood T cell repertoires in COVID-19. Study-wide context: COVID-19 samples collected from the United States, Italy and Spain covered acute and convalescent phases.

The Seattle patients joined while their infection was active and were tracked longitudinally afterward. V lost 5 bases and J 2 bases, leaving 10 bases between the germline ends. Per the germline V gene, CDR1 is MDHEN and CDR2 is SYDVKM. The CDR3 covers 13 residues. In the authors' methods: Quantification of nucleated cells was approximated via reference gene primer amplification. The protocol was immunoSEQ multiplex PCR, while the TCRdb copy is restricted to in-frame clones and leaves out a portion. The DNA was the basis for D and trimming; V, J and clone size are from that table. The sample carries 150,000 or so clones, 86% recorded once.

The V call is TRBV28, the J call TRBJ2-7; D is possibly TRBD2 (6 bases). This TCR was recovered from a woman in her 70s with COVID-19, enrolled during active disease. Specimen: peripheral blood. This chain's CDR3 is CASSRTTPYEQYF. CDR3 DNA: TGTGCCAGCAGTAGGACTACCCCCTACGAGCAGTACTTC.